This passage covers 8 T cell receptor beta chains from one sample sequenced in a study of identical twins (dated by TCRdb to the mid-2010s). The library was built by means of 5' RACE. Sequencing was carried out with an Illumina HiSeq 2000. TCRdb reprocessed the public reads (quality trimming at Q25 with fastp, clone calling with MiXCR) and kept in-frame beta chains. Records with the same CDR3 protein are collapsed into one entry carrying the most frequent genes and DNA. The table for this sample lists 1.5 million to 2 million distinct CDR3 sequences; more than 30% of them were counted only once. About 0.3% of the sample is in the top ten clones. The sample comprised cord blood. These receptors all stem from a newborn girl in good health.

The V gene is TRBV5-1, the J gene TRBJ2-7; D is undetermined. The CDR3 contains 15 residues. Germline CDR1 is SGHRS and CDR2 is YFSETQ. V was cut by 0 bases and J by 0 bases, with 10 bases left in between. CDR3 coding DNA: TGCGCCAGCAGCTTGGAAGGTTACAGCTCCTACGAGCAGTACTTC. As protein: CASSLEGYSSYEQYF.

The V gene is TRBV3-1, the J gene TRBJ2-1; TRBD2 might be the D (6 bases). CDR1 and CDR2 (germline): LGHDT, YNNKEL (reference sequence). The CDR3 length is 15 residues. V lost 4 bases and J 4 bases, leaving 14 bases between the germline ends. The CDR3 here is CASSRGGDSYNEQFF. In DNA form, the CDR3 reads TGTGCCAGCAGCCGCGGAGGGGATTCGTACAATGAGCAGTTCTTC.

This clonotype was seen a handful of times. The chain recombines TRBV5-1 with TRBJ2-3; D is unresolved. V lost 0 bases and J 2 bases, leaving 16 bases between the germline ends. Germline values: CDR1 SGHRS, CDR2 YFSETQ. The CDR3 has 17 residues. Written as DNA, the CDR3 is TGCGCCAGCAGCTTGGCCAAAGGACGGGTCCCCACAGATACGCAGTATTTT. This translates into CASSLAKGRVPTDTQYF.

The chain joins TRBV12-3 or TRBV12-4 to TRBJ1-5; TRBD1 matches at 8 bases. V shed 7 bases and J 4 bases; nucleotides not matched to a gene: 9. The CDR3 has 15 amino acids. DNA of the CDR3: TGTGCCAGCACTCGGCAGGGGGCGCGGAATCAGCCCCAGCATTTT. Protein sequence: CASTRQGARNQPQHF.

V usage is TRBV20-1 and J usage is TRBJ2-1, with TRBD2 identical over 11 bases. V lost 5 bases to trimming and J lost 5 bases; unmatched junction nucleotides: 8. Germline CDR1 is DFQATT and CDR2 is SNEGSKA (reference sequence). The CDR3 length is 15 residues. This CDR3 reads CSARLAGGGDNEQFF. CDR3 nucleotides: TGCAGTGCTCGCCTAGCGGGAGGAGGGGACAATGAGCAGTTCTTC.

The chain uses TRBV10-1 and TRBJ2-7; 14 bases match TRBD2. The CDR3 sequence is 20 residues long. Unmatched junction bases numbered 13, after V lost 0 bases and J lost 3 bases. The V gene's germline CDR1 is WNHNN and CDR2 SYGVQD (reference sequence). The CDR3 DNA sequence: TGCGCCAGCAGTGAGTCCTCACGGACTAGCGGGAGGAAACGTTTCTACGAGCAGTACTTC. Amino acids: CASSESSRTSGRKRFYEQYF.

V and J are TRBV5-1 and TRBJ2-3, with 9 bases identical to TRBD2. The CDR3 covers 17 residues. Germline CDR1 and CDR2: SGHRS and YFSETQ. V lost 3 bases, J lost 0 bases, and 8 bases stayed unmatched. The CDR3 bases are TGCGCCAGCAGCTCGGGTCATAGCGGGGGTAGCACAGATACGCAGTATTTT. Translation gives CASSSGHSGGSTDTQYF.

The sample holds a few counts of this clonotype. The chain couples TRBV20-1 to TRBJ2-7; D is unclear. Germline V lookup: CDR1 DFQATT, CDR2 SNEGSKA (reference sequence). This CDR3 region has 12 residues. V was pared by 2 bases and J by 2 bases, with 7 bases between. CDR3 in amino acids: CSARNGPYEQYF. CDR3 bases: TGCAGTGCTAGAAATGGTCCCTACGAGCAGTACTTC.